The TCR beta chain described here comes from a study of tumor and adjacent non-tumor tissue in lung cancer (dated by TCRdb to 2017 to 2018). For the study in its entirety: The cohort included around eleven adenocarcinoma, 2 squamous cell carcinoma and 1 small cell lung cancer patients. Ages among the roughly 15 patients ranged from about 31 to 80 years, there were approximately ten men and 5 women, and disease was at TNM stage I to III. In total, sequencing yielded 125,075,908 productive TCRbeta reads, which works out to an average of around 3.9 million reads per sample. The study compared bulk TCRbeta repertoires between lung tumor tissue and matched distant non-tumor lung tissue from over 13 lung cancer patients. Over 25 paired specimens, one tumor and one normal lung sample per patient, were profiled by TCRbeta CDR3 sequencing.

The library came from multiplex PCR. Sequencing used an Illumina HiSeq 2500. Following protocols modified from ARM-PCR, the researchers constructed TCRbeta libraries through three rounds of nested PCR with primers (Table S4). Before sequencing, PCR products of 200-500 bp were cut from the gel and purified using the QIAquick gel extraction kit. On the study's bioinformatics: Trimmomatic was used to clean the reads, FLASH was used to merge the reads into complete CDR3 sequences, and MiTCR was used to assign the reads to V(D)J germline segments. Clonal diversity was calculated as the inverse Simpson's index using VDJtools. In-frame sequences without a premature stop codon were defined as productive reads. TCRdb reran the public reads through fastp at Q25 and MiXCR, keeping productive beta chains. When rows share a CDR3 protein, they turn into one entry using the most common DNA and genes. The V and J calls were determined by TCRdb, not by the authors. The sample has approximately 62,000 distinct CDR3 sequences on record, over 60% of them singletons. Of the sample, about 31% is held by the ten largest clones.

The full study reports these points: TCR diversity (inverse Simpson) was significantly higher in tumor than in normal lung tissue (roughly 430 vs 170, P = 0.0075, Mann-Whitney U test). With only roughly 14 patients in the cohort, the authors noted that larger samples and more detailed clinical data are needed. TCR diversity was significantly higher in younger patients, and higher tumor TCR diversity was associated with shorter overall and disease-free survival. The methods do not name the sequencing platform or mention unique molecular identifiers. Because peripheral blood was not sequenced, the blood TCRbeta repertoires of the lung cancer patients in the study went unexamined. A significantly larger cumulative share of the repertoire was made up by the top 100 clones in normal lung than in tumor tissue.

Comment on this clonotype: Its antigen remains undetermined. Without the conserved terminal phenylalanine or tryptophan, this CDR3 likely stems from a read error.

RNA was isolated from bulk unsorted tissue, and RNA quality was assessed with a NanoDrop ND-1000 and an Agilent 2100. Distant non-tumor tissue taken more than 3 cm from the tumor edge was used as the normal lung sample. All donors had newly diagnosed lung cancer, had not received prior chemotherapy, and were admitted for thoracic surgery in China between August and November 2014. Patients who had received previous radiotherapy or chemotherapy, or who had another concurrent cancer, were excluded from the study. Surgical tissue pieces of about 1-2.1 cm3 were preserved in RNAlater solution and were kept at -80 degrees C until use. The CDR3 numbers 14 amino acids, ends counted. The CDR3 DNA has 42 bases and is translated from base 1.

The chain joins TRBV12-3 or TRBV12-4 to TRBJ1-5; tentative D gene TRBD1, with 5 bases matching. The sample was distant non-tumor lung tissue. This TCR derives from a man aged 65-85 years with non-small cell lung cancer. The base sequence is TGTGCCAACACTCCTTCAGGGCGTAATCAGTCCCAGCATTCT. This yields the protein CANTPSGRNQSQHS.